These 9 T cell receptor beta chains originate from one sample sequenced in a study of T cell changes during pregnancy in multiple sclerosis. Clones were sequenced by immunoSEQ multiplex PCR, and TCRdb holds only the in-frame ones, with some missing. This table holds 75,000 to 85,000 clones, approximately 93% found once. This material consisted of peripheral blood, taken in the second trimester of pregnancy. The origin of the receptors is a female donor with multiple sclerosis, enrolled in a pregnancy study.

This chain joins TRBV13 and TRBJ2-5; D not resolved. Trimming took off 0 bases at V and 1 base at J, with 6 bases between the two ends. The CDR3 length is 14 residues. Looked up from germline, CDR1 is PRHDT and CDR2 is FYEKMQ (reference sequence). The CDR3 loop is CASSLGAAQETQYF. The CDR3 region has the DNA TGTGCCAGCAGCTTAGGGGCGGCCCAAGAGACCCAGTACTTC.

The V and J genes are TRBV6-1 and TRBJ1-3; a possible D gene is TRBD1 (5 bases). Germline V lookup: CDR1 MNHNS, CDR2 SASEGT. The CDR3 has 13 residues. V was pared by 6 bases and J by 3 bases, with 9 bases between. CDR3 protein: CASRPGGGNTIYF. As DNA, the CDR3 is TGTGCCAGCAGACCGGGGGGTGGAAACACCATATATTTT.

The chain is built from TRBV10-1 and TRBJ2-2; D unresolved. The CDR3 is 13 amino acids. Per germline, CDR1 WNHNN and CDR2 SYGVQD (reference sequence). V was clipped by 3 bases and J by 0 bases, with 2 bases between them. The CDR3 region is CASSDSNTGELFF. The CDR3 nucleotides are TGCGCCAGCAGTGACTCGAACACCGGGGAGCTGTTTTTT.

The CDR3 DNA reads TGTGCCAGCATCCCCTTATACGGGGGGCTCCACTCACAAGAGCAGTTCTTC. This encodes CASIPLYGGLHSQEQFF. This rearrangement joins TRBV2 to TRBJ2-1; perhaps TRBD2 as D (7 bases). This CDR3 is 17 amino acids long. Germline lookup yields CDR1 SNHLY and CDR2 FYNNEI. V was clipped by 7 bases and J by 10 bases, with 29 bases between them.

V and J are TRBV5-1 and TRBJ1-3, with a possible D match to TRBD1 (6 bases). Germline CDR1 reads SGHRS; CDR2 reads YFSETQ. Trimming removed 4 bases from V and 3 bases from J, with 11 bases in between. The CDR3 runs 14 residues. The CDR3 loop reads CASSPGQFGNTIYF. The DNA for the CDR3 is TGCGCCAGCAGCCCGGGACAATTTGGAAACACCATATATTTT.

V gene TRBV12-5 combines with J gene TRBJ2-2; possibly TRBD2 for D (7 bases). The CDR3 sequence is 17 residues long. Germline V gene sequence: CDR1 LGHNT, CDR2 FRNRAP. Trimming removed 0 bases at V and 4 bases at J, with 15 bases between. CDR3 protein: CASGLVLGGGGTGELFF. DNA for the CDR3: TGTGCTAGTGGTTTGGTACTTGGCGGGGGCGGCACCGGGGAGCTGTTTTTT.

The chain is built from TRBV4-1 and TRBJ1-1, with 10 bases that match TRBD1. The CDR3 has 14 amino acids. CDR1 is MGHRA, CDR2 YSYEKL, per germline. Trimming at V came to 3 bases and at J to 5 bases, leaving 3 bases not matched to a gene. The CDR3 region is CASSHPGQGTEAFF. Written as DNA, the CDR3 is TGCGCCAGCAGCCACCCGGGACAGGGGACTGAAGCTTTCTTT.

The chain recombines TRBV5-6 with TRBJ2-5; D is perhaps TRBD2 (6 bases). The germline gives CDR1 SGHDT, CDR2 YYEEEE. The CDR3 extends over 15 amino acids. The V and J ends lost 2 bases and 5 bases respectively, with 16 bases between them. CDR3 region: CASSFLGPGEETQYF. Here the CDR3 DNA reads TGTGCCAGCAGCTTTTTGGGCCCGGGGGAGGAGACCCAGTACTTC.

The V gene is TRBV4-1, the J gene TRBJ1-1; a weak D match, TRBD1 (6 bases). V gave up 1 base and J gave up 1 base, with 13 bases separating them. The CDR3 is made up of 16 amino acids. CDR1 is MGHRA and CDR2 is YSYEKL in the germline V gene. The CDR3 spells CASSQVPRQANTEAFF. CDR3 bases: TGCGCCAGCAGCCAAGTTCCGAGACAGGCGAACACTGAAGCTTTCTTT.